The subject of this entry is one T cell receptor (beta chain). Its antigen is unknown. The sample holds no much larger clone one base away, and base qualities are not on file. The sample belongs to a study of blood T cell repertoires in COVID-19 (dated by TCRdb to about 2020). Regarding the complete study: Samples covering the acute and convalescent phases of COVID-19 were provided by collaborators in the United States, Italy and Spain. The prospective study material was composed of cDNA or gDNA derived from T cells, B-cell-depleted T cells, or PBMCs. Deeply sampled blood TCRbeta repertoires from subjects exposed to, actively infected with, or recovered from COVID-19 were included in the dataset. The repertoires were released in a freely available public database intended as a resource for research on the immune response to SARS-CoV-2. The samples were drawn from the first 160 participants of the ongoing ImmuneRACE study and from some 1,300 subjects provided by 6 global collaborators. Sample metadata almost always included a de-identified subject ID, COVID-19 status, age in years and sex. HLA class I and class II types, where available, came from metadata supplied by the sample provider rather than from assay-based typing. Results and caveats for the whole study, not just this receptor: Clinical and demographic metadata were provided uncurated, with the amount varying by source and participant.

Whole blood was collected in K2EDTA tubes by collaborating institutions according to the institutions' own protocols. For TCRbeta analysis, collaborators shipped samples as frozen whole blood, isolated PBMCs, or DNA extracted from either of those sample types. Deletion took 6 bases off V and 0 bases off J, with a span of 15 bases between the germline ends. The CDR3 sequence holds 16 residues, the cysteine and phenylalanine included. Just the 48-base CDR3 DNA is kept, in frame starting at base 1. CDR1 and CDR2 were assigned from the germline V gene as SGHDN and FVKESK. TCRbeta CDR3 regions were amplified from genomic DNA by means of the immunoSEQ Assay, a bias-controlled multiplex PCR. Processing in the source paper ran as follows. Within the assay, amplification of reference gene primers was used to estimate how many nucleated cells each sample contained. Sequence reads were collapsed and filtered to measure the absolute abundance of every unique TCRbeta CDR3 rearrangement. For each sample, productive Simpson clonality was calculated as the square root of Simpson's diversity index across productive rearrangements. As stored in TCRdb, this immuneACCESS dataset retains in-frame rearrangements with V and J assigned. A fraction of the clones does not appear; measured against another copy, unresolved V genes explain less than half of the discrepancy, and the remainder lacks a known reason. Clone size and V and J calls were adopted from that table, with D and trimming inferred from the DNA. Within this sample are under 150,000 clones, with just over 75% of them counted one time only. The top ten constitute approximately 11% of the sample.

Sequenced: peripheral blood. The source is a human donor in a cohort sampled during active COVID-19. The chain links TRBV14 with TRBJ1-3; TRBD1 might be the D gene, on 6 matching bases. The CDR3 sequence is CASSGYRVSSGNTIYF. The base sequence is TGTGCCAGCAGTGGCTACAGGGTTAGCTCTGGAAACACCATATATTTT.